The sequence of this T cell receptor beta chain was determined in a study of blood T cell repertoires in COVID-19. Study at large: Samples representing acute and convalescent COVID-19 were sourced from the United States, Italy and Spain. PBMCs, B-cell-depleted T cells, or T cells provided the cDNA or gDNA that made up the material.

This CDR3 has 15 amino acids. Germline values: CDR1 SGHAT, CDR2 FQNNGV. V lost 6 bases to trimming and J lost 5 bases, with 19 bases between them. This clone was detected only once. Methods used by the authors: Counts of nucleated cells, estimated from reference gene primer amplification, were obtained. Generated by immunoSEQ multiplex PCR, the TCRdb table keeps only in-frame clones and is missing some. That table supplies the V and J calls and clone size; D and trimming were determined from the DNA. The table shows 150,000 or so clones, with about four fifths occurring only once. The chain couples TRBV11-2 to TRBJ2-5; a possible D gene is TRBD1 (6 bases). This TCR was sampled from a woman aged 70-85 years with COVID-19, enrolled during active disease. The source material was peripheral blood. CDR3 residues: CASRDLRGNVETQYF. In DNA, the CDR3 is TGTGCCAGCAGGGACCTCAGGGGAAATGTGGAGACCCAGTACTTC.